This record looks at one T cell receptor beta chain sequence and its context. The data belong to a study of blood T cell repertoires in COVID-19. Across about two dozen US areas, participants ranged in age from roughly 18 to 89 years. Authors' processing steps: From reference gene primer amplification, estimates of nucleated cell counts were derived. Data came from immunoSEQ multiplex PCR; TCRdb stores just in-frame clones and leaves some out. Clonal size and the V and J genes are those of that table, whereas D and trimming came from the DNA. The table shows fewer than 500,000 clones, with about 90% occurring only once. V shed 8 bases, J shed 12 bases, and the junction held 15 bases outside the gene matches. The V gene's germline CDR1 is SNHLY and CDR2 FYNNEI. This CDR3 spans 14 amino acids.

The rearrangement uses TRBV2 and TRBJ2-1; 8 bases match TRBD2. The sequence derives from a woman aged 18-29 years who had recovered from COVID-19. The specimen sequenced was PBMCs or T cells enriched from blood (not recorded which). This CDR3 reads CASAKRTSLRLQFF. In nucleotides, the CDR3 is TGTGCCAGCGCCAAGAGGACTAGCCTTCGACTGCAGTTCTTC.